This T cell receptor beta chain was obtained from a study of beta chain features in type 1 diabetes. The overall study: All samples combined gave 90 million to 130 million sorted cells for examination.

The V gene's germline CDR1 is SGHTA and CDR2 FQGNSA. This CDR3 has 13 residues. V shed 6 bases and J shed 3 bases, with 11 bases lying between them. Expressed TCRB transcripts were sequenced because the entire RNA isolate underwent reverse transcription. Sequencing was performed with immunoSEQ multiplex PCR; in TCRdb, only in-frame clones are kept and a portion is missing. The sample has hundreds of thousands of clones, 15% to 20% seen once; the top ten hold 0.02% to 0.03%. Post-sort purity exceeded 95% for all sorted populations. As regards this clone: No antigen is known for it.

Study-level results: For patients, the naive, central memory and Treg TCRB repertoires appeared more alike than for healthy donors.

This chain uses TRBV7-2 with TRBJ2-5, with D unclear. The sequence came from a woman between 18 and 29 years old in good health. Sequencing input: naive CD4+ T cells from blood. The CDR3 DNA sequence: TGTGCCAGCAGATGGAGTCAGAAAGAGACCCAGTACTTC. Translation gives CASRWSQKETQYF.